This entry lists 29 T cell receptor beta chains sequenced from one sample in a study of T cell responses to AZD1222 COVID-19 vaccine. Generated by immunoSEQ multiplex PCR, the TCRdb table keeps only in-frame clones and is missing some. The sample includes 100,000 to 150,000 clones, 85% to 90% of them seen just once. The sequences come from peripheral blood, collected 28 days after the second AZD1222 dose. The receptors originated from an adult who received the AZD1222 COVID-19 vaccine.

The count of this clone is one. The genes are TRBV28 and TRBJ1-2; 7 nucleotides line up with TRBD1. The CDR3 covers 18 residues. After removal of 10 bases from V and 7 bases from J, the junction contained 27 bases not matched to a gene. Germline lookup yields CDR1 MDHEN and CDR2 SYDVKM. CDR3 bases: TGTGCCACTCTGGACCCCAGACAGGGTGCCCTGATGATAGGTGGCTACACCTTC. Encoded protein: CATLDPRQGALMIGGYTF.

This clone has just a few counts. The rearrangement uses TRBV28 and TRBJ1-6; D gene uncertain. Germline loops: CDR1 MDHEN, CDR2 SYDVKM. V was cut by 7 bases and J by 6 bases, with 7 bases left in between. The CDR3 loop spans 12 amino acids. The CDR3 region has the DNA TGTGCCAGCATGGGCGGTAATTCACCCCTCCACTTT. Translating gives CASMGGNSPLHF.

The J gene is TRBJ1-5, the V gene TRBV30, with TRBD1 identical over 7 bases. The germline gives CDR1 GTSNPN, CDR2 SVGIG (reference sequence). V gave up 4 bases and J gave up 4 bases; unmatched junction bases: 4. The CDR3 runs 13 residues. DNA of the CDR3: TGTGCCTGGACCAGACAGGGTAATCAGCCCCAGCATTTT. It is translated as CAWTRQGNQPQHF.

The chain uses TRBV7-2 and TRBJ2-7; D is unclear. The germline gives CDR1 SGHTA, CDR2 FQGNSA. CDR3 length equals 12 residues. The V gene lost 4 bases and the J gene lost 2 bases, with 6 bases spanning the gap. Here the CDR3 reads CASSSSPYEQYF. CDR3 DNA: TGTGCCAGCAGCTCCAGCCCCTACGAGCAGTACTTC. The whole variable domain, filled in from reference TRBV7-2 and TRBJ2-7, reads GAGVSQSPSNKVTEKGKDVELRCDPISGHTALYWYRQSLGQGLEFLIYFQGNSAPDKSGLPSDRFSAERTGGSVSTLTIQRTQQEDSAVYLCASSSSPYEQYFGPGTRLTVT.

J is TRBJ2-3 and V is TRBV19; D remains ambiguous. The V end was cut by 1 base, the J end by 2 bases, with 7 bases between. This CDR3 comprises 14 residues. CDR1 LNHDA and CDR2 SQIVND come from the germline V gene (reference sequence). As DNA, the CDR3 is TGTGCCAGTAGTATAGGGCAGGACACAGATACGCAGTATTTT. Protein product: CASSIGQDTDTQYF.

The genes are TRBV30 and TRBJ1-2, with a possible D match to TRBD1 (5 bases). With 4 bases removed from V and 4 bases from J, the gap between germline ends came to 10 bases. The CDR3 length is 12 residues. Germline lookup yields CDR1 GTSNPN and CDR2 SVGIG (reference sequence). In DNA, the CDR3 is TGTGCCTGGATCCAGGGCAGCTATGGCTACACCTTC. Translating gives CAWIQGSYGYTF.

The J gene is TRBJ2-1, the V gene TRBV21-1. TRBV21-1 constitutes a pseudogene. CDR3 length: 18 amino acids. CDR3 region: CASGTTGRSGITYNEQFF. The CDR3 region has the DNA TGTGCCAGCGGGACAACAGGGAGGAGCGGAATAACCTACAATGAGCAGTTCTTC.

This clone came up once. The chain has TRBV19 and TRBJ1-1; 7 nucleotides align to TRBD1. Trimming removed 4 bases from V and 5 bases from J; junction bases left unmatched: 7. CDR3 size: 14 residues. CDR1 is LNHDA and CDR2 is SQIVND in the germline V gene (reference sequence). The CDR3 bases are TGTGCCAGTAGTACCCAGGGGGGGAAAACTGAAGCTTTCTTT. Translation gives CASSTQGGKTEAFF.

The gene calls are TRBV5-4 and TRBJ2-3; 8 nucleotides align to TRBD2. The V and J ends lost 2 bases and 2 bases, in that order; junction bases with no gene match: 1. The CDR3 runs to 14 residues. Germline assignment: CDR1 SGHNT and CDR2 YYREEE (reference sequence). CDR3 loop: CASSFSGNTDTQYF. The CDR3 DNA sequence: TGTGCCAGCAGCTTTAGCGGGAACACAGATACGCAGTATTTT.

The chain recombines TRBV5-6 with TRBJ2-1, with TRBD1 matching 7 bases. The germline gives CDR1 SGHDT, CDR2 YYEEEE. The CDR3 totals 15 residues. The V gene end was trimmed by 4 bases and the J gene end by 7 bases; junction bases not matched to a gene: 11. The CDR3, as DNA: TGTGCCAGCAGCACCGTACAGGGGCGAGGGAATGAGCAGTTCTTC. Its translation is CASSTVQGRGNEQFF.

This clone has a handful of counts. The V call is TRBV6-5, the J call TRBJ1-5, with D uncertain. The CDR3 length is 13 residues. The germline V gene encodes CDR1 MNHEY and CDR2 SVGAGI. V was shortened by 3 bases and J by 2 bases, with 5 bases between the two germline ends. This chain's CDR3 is CASSYTGNQPQHF. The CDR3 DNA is TGTGCCAGCAGTTATACAGGCAATCAGCCCCAGCATTTT.

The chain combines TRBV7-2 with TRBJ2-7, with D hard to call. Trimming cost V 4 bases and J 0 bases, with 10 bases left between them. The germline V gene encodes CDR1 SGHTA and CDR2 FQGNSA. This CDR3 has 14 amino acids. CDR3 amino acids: CASSYSGPSYEQYF. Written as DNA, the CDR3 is TGTGCCAGCAGCTACTCCGGGCCCTCCTACGAGCAGTACTTC.

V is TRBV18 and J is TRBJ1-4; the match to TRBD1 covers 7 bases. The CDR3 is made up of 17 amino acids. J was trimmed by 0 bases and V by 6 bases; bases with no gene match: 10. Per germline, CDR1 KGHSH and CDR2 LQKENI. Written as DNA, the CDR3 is TGTGCCAGCTCCCGAACCCCCGGACAGGCAACTAATGAAAAACTGTTTTTT. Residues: CASSRTPGQATNEKLFF.

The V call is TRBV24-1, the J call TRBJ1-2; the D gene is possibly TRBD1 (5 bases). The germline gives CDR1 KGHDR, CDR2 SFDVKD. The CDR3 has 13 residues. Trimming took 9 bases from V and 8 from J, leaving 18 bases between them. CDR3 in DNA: TGTGCCACCTCACAGGCAGGAATAGAGGGCTACACCTTC. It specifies CATSQAGIEGYTF.

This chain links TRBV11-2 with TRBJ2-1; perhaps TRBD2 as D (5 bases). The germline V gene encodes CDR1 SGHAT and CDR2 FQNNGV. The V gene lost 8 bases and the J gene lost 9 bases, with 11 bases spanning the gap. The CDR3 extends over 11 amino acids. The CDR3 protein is CASRGYGEQFF. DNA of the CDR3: TGTGCCAGCCGCGGGTATGGTGAGCAGTTCTTC.

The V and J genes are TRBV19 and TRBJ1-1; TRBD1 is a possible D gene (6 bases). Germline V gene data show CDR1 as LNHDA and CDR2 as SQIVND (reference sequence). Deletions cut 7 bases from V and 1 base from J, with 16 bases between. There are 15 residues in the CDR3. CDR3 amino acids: CASTDRTDGNTEAFF. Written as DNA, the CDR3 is TGTGCCAGTACCGACCGGACAGACGGGAACACTGAAGCTTTCTTT.

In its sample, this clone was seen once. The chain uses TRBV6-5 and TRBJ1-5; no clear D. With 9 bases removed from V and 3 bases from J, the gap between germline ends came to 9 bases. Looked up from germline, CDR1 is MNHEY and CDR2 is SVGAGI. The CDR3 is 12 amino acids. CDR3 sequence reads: CASTRLNQPQHF. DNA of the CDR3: TGTGCCAGTACAAGACTCAATCAGCCCCAGCATTTT.

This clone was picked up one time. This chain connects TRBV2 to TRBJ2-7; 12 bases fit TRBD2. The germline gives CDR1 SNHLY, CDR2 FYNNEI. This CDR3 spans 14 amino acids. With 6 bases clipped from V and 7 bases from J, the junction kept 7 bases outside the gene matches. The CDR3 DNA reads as TGTGCCAGCAGGAGACTAGCGGGGGTTCGTGAGCAGTACTTC. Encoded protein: CASRRLAGVREQYF.

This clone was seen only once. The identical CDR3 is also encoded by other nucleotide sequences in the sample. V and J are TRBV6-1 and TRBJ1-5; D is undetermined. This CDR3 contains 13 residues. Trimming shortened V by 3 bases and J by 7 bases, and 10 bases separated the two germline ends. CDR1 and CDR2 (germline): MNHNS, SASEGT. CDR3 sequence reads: CASSEGGNQPQHF. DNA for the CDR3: TGTGCCAGCAGTGAGGGTGGGAACCAGCCCCAGCATTTT.

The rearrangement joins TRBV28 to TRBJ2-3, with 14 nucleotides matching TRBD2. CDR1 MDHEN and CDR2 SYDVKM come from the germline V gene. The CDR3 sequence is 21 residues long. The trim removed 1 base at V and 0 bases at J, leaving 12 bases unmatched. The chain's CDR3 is CASSLYVYWTSGGYSTDTQYF. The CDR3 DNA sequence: TGTGCCAGCAGTTTATATGTATATTGGACTAGCGGGGGGTATAGCACAGATACGCAGTATTTT. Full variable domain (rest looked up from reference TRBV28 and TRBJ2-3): DVKVTQSSRYLVKRTGEKVFLECVQDMDHENMFWYRQDPGLGLRLIYFSYDVKMKEKGDIPEGYSVSREKKERFSLILESASTNQTSMYLCASSLYVYWTSGGYSTDTQYFGPGTRLTVL.

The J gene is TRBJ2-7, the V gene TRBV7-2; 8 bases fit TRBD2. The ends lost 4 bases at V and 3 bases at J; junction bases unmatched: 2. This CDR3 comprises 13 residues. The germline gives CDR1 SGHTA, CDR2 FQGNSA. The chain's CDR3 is CASSSRGGYEQYF. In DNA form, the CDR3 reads TGTGCCAGCAGCTCCCGGGGGGGCTACGAGCAGTACTTC.

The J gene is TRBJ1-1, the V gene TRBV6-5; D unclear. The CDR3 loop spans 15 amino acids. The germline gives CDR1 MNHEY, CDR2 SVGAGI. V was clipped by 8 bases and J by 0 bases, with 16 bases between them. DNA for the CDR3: TGTGCCAGCCCCCCCCCGCCGACCCTGAACACTGAAGCTTTCTTT. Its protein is CASPPPPTLNTEAFF.

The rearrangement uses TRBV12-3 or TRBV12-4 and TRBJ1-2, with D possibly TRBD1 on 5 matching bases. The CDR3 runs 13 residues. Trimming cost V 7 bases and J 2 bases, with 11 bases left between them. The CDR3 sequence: CASIEGRNYGYTF. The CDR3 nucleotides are TGTGCCAGCATTGAGGGACGGAACTATGGCTACACCTTC.

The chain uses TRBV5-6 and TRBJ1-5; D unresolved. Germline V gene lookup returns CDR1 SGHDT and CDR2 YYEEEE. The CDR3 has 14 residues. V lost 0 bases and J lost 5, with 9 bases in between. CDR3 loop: CASSLGVGHQPQHF. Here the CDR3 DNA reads TGTGCCAGCAGCTTGGGGGTCGGTCATCAGCCCCAGCATTTT.

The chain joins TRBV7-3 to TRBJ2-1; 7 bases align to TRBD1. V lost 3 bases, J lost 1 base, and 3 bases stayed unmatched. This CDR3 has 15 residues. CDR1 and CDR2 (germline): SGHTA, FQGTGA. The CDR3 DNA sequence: TGTGCCAGCAGCTTCGCGACAGGGTCCTACAATGAGCAGTTCTTC. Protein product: CASSFATGSYNEQFF.

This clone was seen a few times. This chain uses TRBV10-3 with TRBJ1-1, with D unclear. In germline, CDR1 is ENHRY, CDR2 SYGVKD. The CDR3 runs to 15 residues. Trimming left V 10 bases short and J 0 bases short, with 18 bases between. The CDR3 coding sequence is TGTGCCACAGAACGGGGTGTCTCAATGAACACTGAAGCTTTCTTT. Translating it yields CATERGVSMNTEAFF.

The CDR3 DNA is TGTGCCATCAGTGAGGGACAGGGAGTCGAGACCCAGTACTTC. This codes for CAISEGQGVETQYF. The V gene is TRBV10-3, the J gene TRBJ2-5, with 8 bases identical to TRBD1. CDR3 size: 14 residues. The trim removed 2 bases at V and 5 bases at J, leaving 4 bases unmatched. Germline V gives CDR1 ENHRY, CDR2 SYGVKD.

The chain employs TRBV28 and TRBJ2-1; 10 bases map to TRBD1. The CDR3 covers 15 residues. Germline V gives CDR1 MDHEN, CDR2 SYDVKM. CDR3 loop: CAGNSGTGVYNEQFF. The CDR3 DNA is TGTGCAGGGAATTCCGGGACAGGGGTTTATAATGAGCAGTTCTTC.

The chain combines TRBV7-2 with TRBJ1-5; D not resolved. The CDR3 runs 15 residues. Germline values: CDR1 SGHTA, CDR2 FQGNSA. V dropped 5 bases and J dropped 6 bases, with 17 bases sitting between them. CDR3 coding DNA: TGTGCCAGCAGCAAGGGCCCGGGGATGGGTCAGCCCCAGCATTTT. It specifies CASSKGPGMGQPQHF.